These 8 T cell receptor beta chains came from one sample sequenced in a study of shared clonotypes between healthy human individuals. The table came from immunoSEQ multiplex PCR; TCRdb's copy has only in-frame clones and leaves some out. Among about 1,800,000 clones listed, about 95% were seen once. Terminally differentiated effector memory CD45RA+ cells were excluded from the naive CD8 cells, which were CD45RO-negative and positively selected for CCR7. The specimen sequenced was naive CD8+ T cells sorted from blood. Every receptor here comes from a man aged 18 to 30 in good health.

The chain has TRBV29-1 and TRBJ2-5; D might be TRBD1 or TRBD2, each matching 5 bases. The J call is uncertain, as TRBJ2-7 better fits the DNA end. CDR3 size: 12 residues. The germline CDR1 and CDR2 sequences are SQVTM and ANQGSEA. As DNA, the CDR3 is TGCAGCGTTGAAGGGGACGGTTACGAGCAGTACTTC. Amino acids: CSVEGDGYEQYF.

V gene TRBV7-8 combines with J gene TRBJ2-1; D gene ambiguous. Germline assignment: CDR1 SGHVS and CDR2 FQNEAQ. V lost 0 bases, J lost 8 bases, and 5 bases lay in between. This CDR3 has 12 amino acids. For the CDR3, the DNA is TGTGCCAGCAGCTTAGCCCCTCATGAGCAGTTCTTC. Its protein is CASSLAPHEQFF.

About this clone: The same CDR3 arises from other DNA sequences in this sample as well. V is TRBV28 and J is TRBJ2-7; D is ambiguous. Germline-derived CDR1 and CDR2 are MDHEN and SYDVKM. CDR3 length equals 13 residues. With 3 bases removed from V and 0 bases from J, the gap between germline ends came to 6 bases. The CDR3 loop is CASSLGISYEQYF. In DNA, the CDR3 is TGTGCCAGCAGTTTGGGCATCTCCTACGAGCAGTACTTC.

This rearrangement joins TRBV6-5 to TRBJ2-5; 12 bases agree with TRBD2. V was pared by 4 bases and J by 3 bases, with 3 bases of the junction left unmatched. The CDR3 has 15 amino acids. Germline V gives CDR1 MNHEY, CDR2 SVGAGI. CDR3 nucleotide sequence: TGTGCCAGCAGTTCCCTAGCGGGGGGGGAAGAGACCCAGTACTTC. This gives the protein CASSSLAGGEETQYF.

The V gene is TRBV19, the J gene TRBJ1-5; D remains ambiguous. Trimming removed 2 bases at V and 6 bases at J, with 11 bases between. Germline V lookup: CDR1 LNHDA, CDR2 SQIVND (reference sequence). CDR3 length: 14 amino acids. The CDR3 region has the DNA TGTGCCAGTAGTATACCGGGTTCGGCTCAGCCCCAGCATTTT. It codes for CASSIPGSAQPQHF.

The chain employs TRBV29-1 and TRBJ2-2, with D unclear. The V end was cut by 3 bases, the J end by 5 bases, with 13 bases between. The CDR3 runs 14 residues. Germline V gene data show CDR1 as SQVTM and CDR2 as ANQGSEA. CDR3 coding DNA: TGCAGCGTTGATTCCGCGGAATTGACCGGGGAGCTGTTTTTT. As protein: CSVDSAELTGELFF.

V gene TRBV27 combines with J gene TRBJ2-5; D gene unclear. V dropped 4 bases and J dropped 5 bases, with 23 bases sitting between them. This CDR3 has 17 residues. Germline loops: CDR1 MNHEY, CDR2 SMNVEV (reference sequence). Here the CDR3 reads CASSSKVSTLIWETQYF. In DNA form, the CDR3 reads TGTGCCAGCAGTTCCAAGGTTTCCACATTGATTTGGGAGACCCAGTACTTC.

The table lists this clone with a count of one. This chain connects TRBV7-6 to TRBJ2-3; D remains ambiguous. V was shortened by 5 bases and J by 5 bases, with 11 bases between the two germline ends. Germline loops: CDR1 SGHVS, CDR2 FNYEAQ. The CDR3 has 13 amino acids. In DNA, the CDR3 is TGTGCCAGCAGCCGTACCAGTGGAGATACGCAGTATTTT. As protein: CASSRTSGDTQYF.